These 24 T cell receptor beta chains share one sample of origin, sequenced in a study of blood T cell repertoires in COVID-19. Sequenced by immunoSEQ multiplex PCR; TCRdb stores in-frame clones only, minus some. The table lists around 470,000 clones, 75% to 90% of them singletons. The sample was peripheral blood. The receptors shown here come from a man younger than 35 with COVID-19, enrolled during active disease.

The J gene is TRBJ2-5, the V gene TRBV6-2 or TRBV6-3, with D perhaps TRBD2 (5 bases). This CDR3 region has 13 residues. Trimming pared 2 bases from V and 2 bases from J, leaving 6 bases between. The germline V gene has CDR1 MNHEY and CDR2 SVGEGT. CDR3 in amino acids: CASSYPGQETQYF. The CDR3 DNA sequence: TGTGCCAGCAGTTACCCGGGACAAGAGACCCAGTACTTC.

The V and J genes are TRBV25-1 and TRBJ2-7; 7 nucleotides align to TRBD1. CDR1 and CDR2 (germline): MGHDK, SYGVNS. There are 17 residues in the CDR3. V was clipped by 3 bases and J by 6 bases; unmatched bases: 17. The CDR3 loop reads CASSDSSGTEMEFEQYF. For the CDR3, the DNA is TGTGCCAGCAGTGATTCGTCCGGGACAGAGATGGAATTCGAGCAGTACTTC.

A few counts support this clone. This chain links TRBV19 with TRBJ1-3, with D hard to call. The germline CDR1 and CDR2 sequences are LNHDA and SQIVND (reference sequence). This CDR3 contains 14 residues. V lost 11 bases to trimming and J lost 0 bases, with 14 bases between them. CDR3 coding DNA: TGTGCCGCCTACAGCCGTTCCTCTGGAAACACCATATATTTT. Residues: CAAYSRSSGNTIYF.

Here the CDR3 DNA reads TGTGCCAGCAGAAATAGCGGGAGCCAAGAGACCCAGTACTTC. As protein: CASRNSGSQETQYF. The chain couples TRBV3-1 (or the pseudogene TRBV3-2) to TRBJ2-5, with 9 bases that match TRBD2. CDR3 length: 14 amino acids. The ends lost 6 bases at V and 1 base at J; junction bases unmatched: 3. Germline-derived CDR1 and CDR2 are LGHDT and YNNKEL (reference sequence).

The chain has TRBV5-5 and TRBJ2-5, with a weak D call TRBD2 (5 bases). Deletions cut 7 bases from V and 5 bases from J, with 9 bases between. The CDR3 loop spans 11 amino acids. Germline V gene lookup returns CDR1 SGHKS and CDR2 YYEKEE (reference sequence). CDR3 coding DNA: TGTGCCAGCGCAAGGAGGGAGACCCAGTACTTC. Translated: CASARRETQYF.

This clone was detected only a few times. V gene TRBV19 combines with J gene TRBJ2-2; D is unclear. CDR1 is LNHDA and CDR2 is SQIVND in the germline V gene (reference sequence). The CDR3 loop spans 15 amino acids. The germline V and J ends were trimmed by 6 bases and 0 bases, with 11 bases remaining between them. CDR3 nucleotides: TGTGCCAGTAGGTCAGGCGCCGCGAACACCGGGGAGCTGTTTTTT. It is translated as CASRSGAANTGELFF.

This chain connects TRBV3-1 (or the pseudogene TRBV3-2) to TRBJ2-1; D call uncertain. The V gene lost 6 bases and the J gene lost 9 bases, with 15 bases spanning the gap. The CDR3 is 13 amino acids. Looked up from germline, CDR1 is LGHDT and CDR2 is YNNKEL (reference sequence). For the CDR3, the DNA is TGTGCCAGCAGGGGTCGGAGTAATGGTGAGCAGTTCTTC. Translation gives CASRGRSNGEQFF.

The chain recombines TRBV7-9 with TRBJ1-5; TRBD1 aligns across 9 bases. The germline V gene has CDR1 SEHNR and CDR2 FQNEAQ (reference sequence). The CDR3 consists of 14 residues. J lost 6 bases, V lost 5 bases, and 5 bases had no gene match. CDR3 DNA sequence: TGTGCCAGCAGCCTTAACAGGGGGCCTCAGCCCCAGCATTTT. Protein sequence: CASSLNRGPQPQHF.

The CDR3 sequence is CASSLGSGSIYNEQFF. In nucleotides, the CDR3 is TGTGCCAGCAGCTTAGGGAGCGGGAGTATCTACAATGAGCAGTTCTTC. The V and J genes are TRBV11-2 and TRBJ2-1, with 8 bases aligning to TRBD2. Germline CDR1 reads SGHAT; CDR2 reads FQNNGV. J lost 3 bases, V lost 1 base, and 5 bases had no gene match. This CDR3 region has 16 residues.

This clone is a singleton in its sample. V is TRBV4-1 and J is TRBJ2-7, with 7 bases lining up with TRBD1. Germline V gene lookup returns CDR1 MGHRA and CDR2 YSYEKL. This CDR3 contains 14 residues. V trimming: 3 bases; J trimming: 5 bases; junction bases outside the gene matches: 7. Written as DNA, the CDR3 is TGCGCCAGCAGCCAGGTAGGACAGGAACACGAGCAGTACTTC. This gives the protein CASSQVGQEHEQYF.

The chain is built from TRBV27 and TRBJ1-5; TRBD1 matches 11 bases. After removal of 4 bases from V and 6 bases from J, the junction contained 8 bases not matched to a gene. There are 16 residues in the CDR3. Looked up from germline, CDR1 is MNHEY and CDR2 is SMNVEV (reference sequence). CDR3 DNA sequence: TGTGCCAGCAGTTCAGGACAGGGGGCCTTCGGTCAGCCCCAGCATTTT. This sequence encodes CASSSGQGAFGQPQHF.

In regard to this clone: Other DNA sequences in the same sample also yield this CDR3. This rearrangement joins TRBV18 to TRBJ2-7, with 12 bases identical to TRBD1. The CDR3 totals 14 residues. J was trimmed by 6 bases and V by 3 bases; bases with no gene match: 3. Germline-derived CDR1 and CDR2 are KGHSH and LQKENI. CDR3 sequence reads: CASSPGTGGFEQYF. The CDR3 coding sequence is TGTGCCAGCTCACCCGGGACAGGGGGCTTCGAGCAGTACTTC.

The V gene is TRBV2, the J gene TRBJ2-3; 11 positions match TRBD2. The CDR3 contains 15 residues. Germline CDR1 is SNHLY and CDR2 is FYNNEI. V dropped 5 bases and J dropped 6; count of bases not matched to a gene: 7. CDR3 loop: CASSLLAGGPDTQYF. CDR3 bases: TGTGCCAGCAGTCTTTTAGCGGGAGGGCCGGATACGCAGTATTTT. The variable domain in full, completed from reference TRBV2 and TRBJ2-3, reads EPEVTQTPSHQVTQMGQEVILRCVPISNHLYFYWYRQILGQKVEFLVSFYNNEISEKSEIFDDQFSVERPDGSNFTLKIRSTKLEDSAMYFCASSLLAGGPDTQYFGPGTRLTVL.

The rearrangement uses TRBV5-4 and TRBJ2-2, with D tentatively TRBD1 (6 bases). V was shortened by 4 bases and J by 2 bases, with 12 bases between the two germline ends. This CDR3 comprises 15 residues. CDR1 SGHNT and CDR2 YYREEE come from the germline V gene (reference sequence). The CDR3 DNA follows: TGTGCCAGCAGCACACGGACAGCTAACACCGGGGAGCTGTTTTTT. Translated, it gives CASSTRTANTGELFF.

V gene TRBV9 combines with J gene TRBJ1-6, with D possibly being TRBD1 (5 bases). The V gene's germline CDR1 is SGDLS and CDR2 YYNGEE. CDR3 length: 15 amino acids. V lost 0 bases and J 8 bases, leaving 12 bases between the germline ends. The CDR3 DNA sequence: TGTGCCAGCAGCGTAGCTACCGGGGGATATTCACCCCTCCACTTT. As protein: CASSVATGGYSPLHF.

The V gene is TRBV5-1, the J gene TRBJ1-2; 8 bases are a match to TRBD1. The CDR3 length is 14 residues. The J segment lost 4 bases and the V segment lost 4 bases, leaving 6 bases of the junction unmatched. Looked up from germline, CDR1 is SGHRS and CDR2 is YFSETQ. CDR3 DNA: TGCGCCAGCAGCACCGGGACAGGAACCTATGGCTACACCTTC. It is translated as CASSTGTGTYGYTF.

V is TRBV20-1 and J is TRBJ1-6, with a possible D match to TRBD1 (5 bases). V lost 3 bases to trimming and J lost 10 bases, with 13 bases between them. Germline CDR1 is DFQATT and CDR2 is SNEGSKA (reference sequence). This CDR3 is built from 13 residues. Here the CDR3 DNA reads TGCAGTGCTAGTGCCGGGACTCAATCACCCCTCCACTTT. Translated, it gives CSASAGTQSPLHF.

The V call is TRBV9, the J call TRBJ1-2; D is ambiguous. Trimming took 6 bases from V and 8 from J, leaving 11 bases between them. The V gene's germline CDR1 is SGDLS and CDR2 YYNGEE. CDR3 length equals 11 residues. Here the CDR3 DNA reads TGTGCCAGCACTTCGGTCGAGGGCTACACCTTC. This sequence encodes CASTSVEGYTF.

CDR3 coding DNA: TGCGCCAGCAGCCCTGGGACTAGCGGGGGGGCCGGGAATGAGCAGTTCTTC. The encoded protein is CASSPGTSGGAGNEQFF. The chain employs TRBV4-1 and TRBJ2-1, with 16 bases aligning to TRBD2. There are 17 residues in the CDR3. Germline-derived CDR1 and CDR2 are MGHRA and YSYEKL. With V trimmed by 4 bases and J by 7 bases, 7 bases remained unmatched.

The J gene is TRBJ1-2, the V gene TRBV6-5; tentatively, D is TRBD1 (5 bases). V lost 6 bases and J lost 0, with 14 bases in between. Germline CDR1 reads MNHEY; CDR2 reads SVGAGI. This CDR3 spans 15 amino acids. The DNA of the CDR3 is TGTGCCAGCAGACCCCCCGGGGGAGCTAACTATGGCTACACCTTC. Protein sequence: CASRPPGGANYGYTF.

The chain carries TRBV7-9 and TRBJ2-4, with a tentative D call TRBD2 (5 bases). CDR1 and CDR2 from the germline V gene are SEHNR and FQNEAQ (reference sequence). The V gene lost 1 base and the J gene lost 5 bases, with 15 bases spanning the gap. This CDR3 spans 16 amino acids. The chain's CDR3 is CASSLVEVGIQNIQYF. CDR3 DNA: TGTGCCAGCAGCTTAGTCGAGGTCGGGATCCAAAACATTCAGTACTTC.

The sample holds one count of this clone. The chain is built from TRBV7-9 and TRBJ2-4, with 9 bases that match TRBD2. V was pared by 1 base and J by 6 bases, with 4 bases of the junction left unmatched. The CDR3 is 15 amino acids. From germline, CDR1 is SEHNR and CDR2 FQNEAQ (reference sequence). In DNA, the CDR3 is TGTGCCAGCAGCTTAGTACTAGCGGGCTTAAACATTCAGTACTTC. The encoded protein is CASSLVLAGLNIQYF.

The chain recombines TRBV9 with TRBJ2-4; unclear D gene. CDR3 length: 15 amino acids. Germline assignment: CDR1 SGDLS and CDR2 YYNGEE. V dropped 4 bases and J dropped 9 bases, with 20 bases sitting between them. The CDR3 reads CASSPQVTKEGIQYF. CDR3 nucleotide sequence: TGTGCCAGCAGCCCCCAGGTGACAAAGGAAGGCATTCAGTACTTC.

The J gene is TRBJ2-7, the V gene TRBV3-1 (or the pseudogene TRBV3-2), with 8 bases that match TRBD1. The germline gives CDR1 LGHDT, CDR2 YNNKEL (reference sequence). The V and J ends lost 1 base and 3 bases, in that order; junction bases with no gene match: 8. The CDR3 extends over 16 amino acids. CDR3 coding DNA: TGTGCCAGCAGCCAAGGACTGGAGACAGGGGTCTACGAGCAGTACTTC. It encodes CASSQGLETGVYEQYF.